This is a list of T cell receptor beta chains from one sample in a study of blood T cell repertoires in COVID-19. The table came from immunoSEQ multiplex PCR; TCRdb's copy has only in-frame clones and leaves some out. The sample shows 55,000 to 70,000 clones, 70% to 90% of them seen only once. The sequencing input was peripheral blood. The receptors stem from a woman between 50 and 59 years old with COVID-19, enrolled during active disease. The CDR3 runs from the conserved cysteine through the conserved F or W. D genes are given only for firm matches. Clone size is not always given. Where it is, it says once, few, many or a class for expanded clones.

J gene	V gene	D gene	clone size	CDR3 protein	CDR3 DNA
TRBJ1-4	TRBV11-2	TRBD1	-	CASTFRTGAEKLFF	TGTGCCAGCACCTTCCGGACAGGGGCTGAAAAACTGTTTTTT
TRBJ2-7	TRBV29-1	-	-	CSAGGLAEQYF	TGCAGCGCTGGGGGACTCGCCGAGCAGTACTTC
TRBJ2-3	TRBV10-3	-	-	CALSRVGEGDTQYF	TGTGCCCTATCAAGGGTTGGTGAGGGAGATACGCAGTATTTT
TRBJ2-5	TRBV29-1	-	once	CSVGPLETQYF	TGCAGCGTTGGGCCCCTAGAGACCCAGTACTTC
TRBJ1-2	TRBV18	-	once	CASSPAGVGYTF	TGTGCCAGCTCACCGGCGGGAGTTGGCTACACCTTC
TRBJ1-6	TRBV7-2	TRBD1	-	CASSLNRADRAPPLHF	TGTGCCAGCAGCTTAAATCGTGCGGACAGGGCCCCACCCCTCCACTTT
TRBJ2-2	TRBV27	-	-	CASSTLGRGLSGVNTGELFF	TGTGCCAGCAGTACCCTAGGGCGCGGACTTTCGGGGGTGAACACCGGGGAGCTGTTTTTT
TRBJ2-1	TRBV7-3	TRBD1	-	CASSLGTGVNEQFF	TGTGCCAGCAGCTTAGGGACAGGGGTCAATGAGCAGTTCTTC
TRBJ1-5	TRBV30	-	-	CAWSVRGPGPRIQPQHF	TGTGCCTGGAGTGTACGCGGGCCGGGTCCCCGAATCCAGCCCCAGCATTTT
TRBJ2-7	TRBV10-2	-	-	CASGLNSLNGEQYF	TGCGCCAGCGGGCTGAACTCTCTTAACGGCGAGCAGTACTTC
TRBJ2-3	TRBV4-2	TRBD1	-	CASRKGDRGPDTQYF	TGTGCCAGCAGAAAGGGGGACAGGGGACCAGATACGCAGTATTTT
TRBJ1-1	TRBV6-5	TRBD1	-	CASRRGQANTEAFF	TGTGCCAGCAGAAGGGGACAGGCAAACACTGAAGCTTTCTTT
TRBJ2-5	TRBV19	-	-	CASRLAGVMAETQYF	TGTGCCAGTAGGCTAGCAGGGGTAATGGCGGAGACCCAGTACTTC
TRBJ1-3	TRBV10-3	-	-	CAISGKPRAPGNTIYF	TGTGCCATCAGCGGGAAACCAAGGGCGCCTGGAAACACCATATATTTT
TRBJ2-7	TRBV7-9	-	-	CASSLGSQGPYEQYF	TGTGCCAGCAGCTTAGGGAGCCAGGGTCCCTACGAGCAGTACTTC
TRBJ1-2	TRBV5-1	-	-	CASSLEVPDGYTF	TGCGCCAGCAGCTTGGAAGTCCCGGATGGCTACACCTTC
TRBJ2-5	TRBV30	-	-	CAWSKGQGQETQYF	TGTGCCTGGAGTAAGGGCCAGGGACAAGAGACCCAGTACTTC
TRBJ1-2	TRBV2	-	-	CATSPRVINYGYTF	TGTGCCACCTCCCCCAGGGTTATTAACTATGGCTACACCTTC
TRBJ2-3	TRBV5-1	TRBD2	-	CASRPGLAGDTQYF	TGCGCCAGCAGGCCGGGACTAGCGGGAGATACGCAGTATTTT